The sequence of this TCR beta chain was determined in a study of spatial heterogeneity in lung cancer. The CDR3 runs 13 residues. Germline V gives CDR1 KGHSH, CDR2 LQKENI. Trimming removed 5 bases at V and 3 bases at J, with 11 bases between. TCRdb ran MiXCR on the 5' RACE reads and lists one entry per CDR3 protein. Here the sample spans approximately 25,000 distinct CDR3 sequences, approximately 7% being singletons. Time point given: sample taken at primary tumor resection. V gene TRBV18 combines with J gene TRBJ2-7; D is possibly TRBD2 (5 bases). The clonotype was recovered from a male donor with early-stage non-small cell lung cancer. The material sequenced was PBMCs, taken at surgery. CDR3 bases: TGTGCCAGCTCATTCGGACTGTTCTACGAGCAGTACTTC. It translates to CASSFGLFYEQYF.